These 10 T cell receptor beta chains came from one sample sequenced in a study of blood T cells in healthy people across ages (dated by TCRdb to between 2014 and 2017). Library generation was performed with 5' RACE. TCRdb shows the sequencer as Illumina HiSeq 2500. A second PCR of about 6 to 12 cycles was run with a J-beta primer mix and a sample-barcoded 5' primer. TCRdb reprocessed the public reads (quality trimming at Q25 with fastp, clone calling with MiXCR) and kept in-frame beta chains. Every entry covers one CDR3 protein and lists the most common genes and DNA from its rows. The sample has 850,000 to 1,000,000 distinct CDR3 sequences on record, around 46% of them singletons. Roughly 13% of the sample lies in the top ten. The sequencing input was blood. The receptor set was obtained from a man aged 30 to 45 in good health.

In this sample, this clonotype turned up a few times. This chain joins TRBV7-2 and TRBJ2-1; 7 nucleotides agree with TRBD2. The J call is doubtful: the DNA matches TRBJ2-7 better. The CDR3 covers 16 residues. Per the germline V gene, CDR1 is SGHTA and CDR2 is FQGNSA. The DNA for the CDR3 is TGTGCCAGCAGCGGCGGAAGGGAGGGCTCCTACAATGAGCAGTACTTC. It is translated as CASSGGREGSYNEQYF.

This clonotype was seen a few times. The chain has TRBV20-1 and TRBJ2-4, with D unclear. The CDR3 sequence is 14 residues long. Trimming took 0 bases from V and 0 from J, leaving 6 bases between them. The germline CDR1 and CDR2 sequences are DFQATT and SNEGSKA (reference sequence). The CDR3 DNA follows: TGCAGTGCTAGAGATCAACTAGCCAAAAACATTCAGTACTTC. Translation gives CSARDQLAKNIQYF.

The chain is built from TRBV27 and TRBJ2-4, with 8 positions matching TRBD2. The DNA end favors TRBJ2-7, so the J call may be wrong. Germline lookup yields CDR1 MNHEY and CDR2 SMNVEV (reference sequence). The CDR3 totals 17 residues. CDR3 coding DNA: TGTGCCAGCAGTCAACTCCGGGGGGGGACCGCTACCTACGAGCAGTACTTC. It is translated as CASSQLRGGTATYEQYF.

This chain joins TRBV20-1 and TRBJ2-4, with 10 positions matching TRBD1. The J call may be faulty, since TRBJ2-7 better matches the DNA end. The CDR3 spans 13 residues. The germline CDR1 and CDR2 sequences are DFQATT and SNEGSKA (reference sequence). The CDR3 loop is CSARLTGGNEQYF. CDR3 DNA: TGCAGTGCTAGACTGACAGGGGGCAACGAGCAGTACTTC.

This clonotype was detected ten times or more. This sequence joins TRBV4-1 and TRBJ2-3, with 10 nucleotides matching TRBD1. The germline V gene has CDR1 MGHRA and CDR2 YSYEKL. The trim removed 0 bases at V and 8 bases at J, leaving 8 bases unmatched. This CDR3 comprises 16 residues. This CDR3 reads CASSQDQRGQGSTQYF. For the CDR3, the DNA is TGCGCCAGCAGCCAAGATCAGCGGGGACAGGGGTCTACGCAGTATTTT.

Only a few counts were recorded for this clonotype. The chain couples TRBV6-6 to TRBJ2-7, with D perhaps TRBD2 (6 bases). Looked up from germline, CDR1 is MNHNY and CDR2 is SVGAGI (reference sequence). The germline V and J ends were trimmed by 8 bases and 6 bases, with 20 bases remaining between them. The CDR3 spans 14 residues. Here the CDR3 reads CASLEGGGFGEQYF. The CDR3 DNA sequence: TGTGCCAGCTTGGAGGGAGGAGGGTTCGGCGAGCAGTACTTC.

The chain joins TRBV5-1 to TRBJ2-1, with TRBD1 identical over 12 bases. The germline CDR1 and CDR2 sequences are SGHRS and YFSETQ. The CDR3 extends over 15 amino acids. The J segment lost 7 bases and the V segment lost 6 bases, leaving 8 bases of the junction unmatched. Here the CDR3 reads CASTSGTGGRNEQFF. The CDR3 nucleotides are TGCGCCAGCACCTCCGGGACAGGGGGCCGGAATGAGCAGTTCTTC.

This chain connects TRBV7-2 to TRBJ2-3; TRBD2 matches 8 bases. CDR3 length: 16 residues. V was pared by 5 bases and J by 2 bases, with 9 bases of the junction left unmatched. Germline values: CDR1 SGHTA, CDR2 FQGNSA. The CDR3, as DNA: TGTGCCAGCAGCCCATCTCGGGGGGGGGCCACAGATACGCAGTATTTT. Protein product: CASSPSRGGATDTQYF. The full variable domain, its missing parts supplied by reference TRBV7-2 and TRBJ2-3, is GAGVSQSPSNKVTEKGKDVELRCDPISGHTALYWYRQSLGQGLEFLIYFQGNSAPDKSGLPSDRFSAERTGGSVSTLTIQRTQQEDSAVYLCASSPSRGGATDTQYFGPGTRLTVL.

The rearrangement uses TRBV11-2 and TRBJ1-2; D is unresolved. The length of the CDR3 is 16 residues. Trimming took off 1 base at V and 6 bases at J, with 18 bases between the two ends. Germline CDR1 and CDR2: SGHAT and FQNNGV. The CDR3 region is CASSLAQSGISNGYTF. The CDR3 DNA follows: TGTGCCAGCAGCTTAGCACAAAGCGGAATCTCGAATGGCTACACCTTC.

The V gene is TRBV29-1, the J gene TRBJ2-6, with D maybe TRBD1 (5 bases). The germline V gene has CDR1 SQVTM and CDR2 ANQGSEA. V was cut by 6 bases and J by 3 bases, with 15 bases left in between. This CDR3 region has 15 residues. CDR3 loop: CSVLQVMSGANVLTF. The CDR3 nucleotides read TGCAGCGTGTTACAGGTTATGAGTGGGGCCAACGTCCTGACTTTC.